The clone carrying this T cell receptor beta chain was seen once. The data were obtained in a study of blood T cell repertoires in COVID-19. Authors' processing steps: Cell counts per sample came from amplifying reference gene primers. This table comes from immunoSEQ multiplex PCR, and its TCRdb copy is limited to in-frame clones, with some not included. V and J calls and clone size follow that table, whereas D and trimming were derived from the DNA. The sample includes about 320,000 clones, 85% seen only once; the top ten take 1.9%. The germline V gene encodes CDR1 SGHDT and CDR2 YYEEEE. The CDR3 is 12 residues long. The V end lost 2 bases, the J end lost 8 bases, and 10 bases lay between the germline ends.

Sequencing used PBMCs or T cells enriched from blood (not recorded which). The chain uses TRBV5-6 and TRBJ1-1; D not resolved. The clonotype was recovered from a woman in her 30s who had been exposed to COVID-19. The CDR3 DNA reads TGTGCCAGCAGCTTAGTCGACTGGGAAGCTTTCTTT. Its translation: CASSLVDWEAFF. The full variable domain, with the rest looked up from reference TRBV5-6 and TRBJ1-1, is DAGVTQSPTHLIKTRGQQVTLRCSPKSGHDTVSWYQQALGQGPQFIFQYYEEEERQRGNFPDRFSGHQFPNYSSELNVNALLLGDSALYLCASSLVDWEAFFGQGTRLTVV.